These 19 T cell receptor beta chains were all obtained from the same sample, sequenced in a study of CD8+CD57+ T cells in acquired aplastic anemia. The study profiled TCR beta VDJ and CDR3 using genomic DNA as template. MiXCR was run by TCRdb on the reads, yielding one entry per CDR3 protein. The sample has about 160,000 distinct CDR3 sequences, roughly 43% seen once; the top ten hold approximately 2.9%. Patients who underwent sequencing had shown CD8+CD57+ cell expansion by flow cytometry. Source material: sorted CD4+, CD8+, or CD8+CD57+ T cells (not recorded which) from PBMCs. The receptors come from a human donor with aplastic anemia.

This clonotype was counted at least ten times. This chain's CDR3 is CASSDAGALRSGYEQYF. The CDR3, as DNA: TGTGCCAGCAGTGATGCGGGAGCCCTTCGGAGCGGCTACGAGCAGTACTTC. The chain joins TRBV25-1 to TRBJ2-7; the match to TRBD2 covers 7 bases. The V segment lost 3 bases and the J segment 3 bases; nucleotides outside the gene matches: 14. The length of the CDR3 is 17 residues. The germline gives CDR1 MGHDK, CDR2 SYGVNS.

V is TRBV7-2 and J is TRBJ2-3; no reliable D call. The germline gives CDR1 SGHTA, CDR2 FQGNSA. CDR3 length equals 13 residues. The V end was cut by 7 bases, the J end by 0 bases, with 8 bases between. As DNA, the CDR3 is TGTGCCAGCACCGACTCCAGCACAGATACGCAGTATTTT. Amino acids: CASTDSSTDTQYF.

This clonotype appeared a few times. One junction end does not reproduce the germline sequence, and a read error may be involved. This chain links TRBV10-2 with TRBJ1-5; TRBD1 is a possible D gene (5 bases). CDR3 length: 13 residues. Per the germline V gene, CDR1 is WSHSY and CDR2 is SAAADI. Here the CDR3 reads CASKGSPNQPQHF. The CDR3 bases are TGTGCCTCGAAGGGGAGCCCGAATCAGCCCCAGCATTTT.

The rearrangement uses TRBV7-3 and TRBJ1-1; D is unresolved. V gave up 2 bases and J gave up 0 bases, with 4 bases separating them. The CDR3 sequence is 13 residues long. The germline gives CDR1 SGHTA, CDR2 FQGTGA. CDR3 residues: CASSLDVNTEAFF. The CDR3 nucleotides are TGTGCCAGCAGCTTAGACGTGAACACTGAAGCTTTCTTT.

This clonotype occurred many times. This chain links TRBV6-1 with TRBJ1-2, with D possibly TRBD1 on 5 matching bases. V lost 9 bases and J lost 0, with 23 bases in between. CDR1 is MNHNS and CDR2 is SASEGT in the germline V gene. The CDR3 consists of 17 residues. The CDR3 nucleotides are TGTGCCAGTTCTTTTCGGGGCCCTATCGTTGCTAACTATGGCTACACCTTC. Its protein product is CASSFRGPIVANYGYTF.

CDR3 nucleotide sequence: TGTGCCAGTAGTATCCTACAGGGGGCCAACACCGGGGAGCTGTTTTTT. It translates to CASSILQGANTGELFF. The rearrangement joins TRBV19 to TRBJ2-2; 9 bases agree with TRBD1. With V trimmed by 3 bases and J by 2 bases, 4 bases remained unmatched. Germline lookup yields CDR1 LNHDA and CDR2 SQIVND (reference sequence). CDR3 length equals 16 residues.

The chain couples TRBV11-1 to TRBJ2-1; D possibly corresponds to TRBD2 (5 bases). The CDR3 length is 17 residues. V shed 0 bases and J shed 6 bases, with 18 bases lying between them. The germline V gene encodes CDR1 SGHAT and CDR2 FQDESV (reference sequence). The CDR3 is CASSLAGNPGYSNEQFF. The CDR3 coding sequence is TGTGCCAGCAGCTTAGCGGGGAATCCGGGGTATAGCAATGAGCAGTTCTTC.

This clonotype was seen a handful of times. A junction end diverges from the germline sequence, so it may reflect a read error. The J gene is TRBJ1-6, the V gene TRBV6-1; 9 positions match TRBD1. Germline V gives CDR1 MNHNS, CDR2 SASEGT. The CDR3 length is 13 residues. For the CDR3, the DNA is TGTGCCAATTCGGACAGGGGTGATTCACCCCCCCACTTT. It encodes CANSDRGDSPPHF.

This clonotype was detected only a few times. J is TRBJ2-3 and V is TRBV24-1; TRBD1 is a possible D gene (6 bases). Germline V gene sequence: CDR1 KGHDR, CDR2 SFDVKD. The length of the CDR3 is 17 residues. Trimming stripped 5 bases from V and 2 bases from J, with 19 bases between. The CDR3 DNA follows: TGTGCCACCAGTGGCCCCCTACAGGGTAGGAACACAGATACGCAGTATTTT. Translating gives CATSGPLQGRNTDTQYF.

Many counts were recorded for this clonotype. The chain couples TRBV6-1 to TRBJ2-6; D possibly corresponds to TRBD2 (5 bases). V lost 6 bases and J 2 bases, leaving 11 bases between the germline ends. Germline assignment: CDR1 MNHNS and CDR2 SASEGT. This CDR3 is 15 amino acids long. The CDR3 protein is CASRDWEPGANVLTF. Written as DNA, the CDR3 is TGTGCCAGCAGGGACTGGGAGCCTGGGGCCAACGTCCTGACTTTC.

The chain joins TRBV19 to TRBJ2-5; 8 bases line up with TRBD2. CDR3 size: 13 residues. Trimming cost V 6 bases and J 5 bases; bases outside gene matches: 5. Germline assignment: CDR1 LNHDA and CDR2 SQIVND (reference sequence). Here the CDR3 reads CASRAIAGETQYF. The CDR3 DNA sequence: TGTGCCAGTAGGGCGATAGCGGGGGAGACCCAGTACTTC.

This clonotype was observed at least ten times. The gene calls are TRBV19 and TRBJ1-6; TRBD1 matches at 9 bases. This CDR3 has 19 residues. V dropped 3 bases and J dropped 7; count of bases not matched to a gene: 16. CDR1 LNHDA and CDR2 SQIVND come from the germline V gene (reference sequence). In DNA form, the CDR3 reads TGTGCCAGTAGTATGAGTAAGGGACAGGGCCTCAGTAGGAATTCACCCCTCCACTTT. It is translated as CASSMSKGQGLSRNSPLHF.

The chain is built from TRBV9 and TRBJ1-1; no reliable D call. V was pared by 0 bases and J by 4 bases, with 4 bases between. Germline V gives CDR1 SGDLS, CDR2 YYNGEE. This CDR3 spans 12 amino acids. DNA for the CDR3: TGTGCCAGCAGCGTAGACGGCACTGAAGCTTTCTTT. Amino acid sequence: CASSVDGTEAFF.

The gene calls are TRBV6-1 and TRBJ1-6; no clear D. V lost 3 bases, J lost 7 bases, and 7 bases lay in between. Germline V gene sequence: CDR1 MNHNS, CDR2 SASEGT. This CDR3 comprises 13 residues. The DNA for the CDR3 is TGTGCCAGCAGTGAGTTAAAGAATTCACCCCTCCACTTT. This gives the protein CASSELKNSPLHF.

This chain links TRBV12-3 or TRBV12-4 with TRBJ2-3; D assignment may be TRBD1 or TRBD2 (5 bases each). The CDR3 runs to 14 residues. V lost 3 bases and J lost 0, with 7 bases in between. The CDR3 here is CASSFWDSTDTQYF. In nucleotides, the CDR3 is TGTGCCAGCAGTTTTTGGGACAGCACAGATACGCAGTATTTT.

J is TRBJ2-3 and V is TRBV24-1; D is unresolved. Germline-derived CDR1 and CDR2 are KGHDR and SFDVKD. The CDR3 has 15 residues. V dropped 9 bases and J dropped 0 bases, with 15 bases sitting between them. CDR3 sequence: CATSITGPSTDTQYF. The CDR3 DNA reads TGTGCCACCTCCATAACGGGCCCTAGCACAGATACGCAGTATTTT.

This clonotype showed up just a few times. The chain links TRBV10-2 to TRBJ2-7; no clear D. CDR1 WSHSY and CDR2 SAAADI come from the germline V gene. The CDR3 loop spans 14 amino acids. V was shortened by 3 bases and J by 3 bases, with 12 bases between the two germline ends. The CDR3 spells CASSDSNLGYEQYF. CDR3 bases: TGCGCCAGCAGTGATTCTAATCTAGGCTACGAGCAGTACTTC.

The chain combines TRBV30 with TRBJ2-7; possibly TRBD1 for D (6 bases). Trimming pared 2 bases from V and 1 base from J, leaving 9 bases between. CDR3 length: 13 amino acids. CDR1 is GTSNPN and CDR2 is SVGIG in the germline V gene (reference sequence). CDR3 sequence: CAWSIGQSYEQYF. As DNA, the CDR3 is TGTGCCTGGAGTATCGGACAGTCCTACGAGCAGTACTTC.

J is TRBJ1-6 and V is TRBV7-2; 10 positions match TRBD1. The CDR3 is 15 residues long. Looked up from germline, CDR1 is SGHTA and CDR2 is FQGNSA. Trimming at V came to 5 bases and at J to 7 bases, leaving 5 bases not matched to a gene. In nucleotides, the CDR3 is TGTGCCAGCAGCCCGACAGGGGGCTCGAATTCACCCCTCCACTTT. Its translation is CASSPTGGSNSPLHF.